The 23 T cell receptor beta chains in this list originate from one sample, sequenced in a study of cytomegalovirus exposure and HLA in healthy donors. Vbeta (60) and Jbeta (13) primers were used in the PCR. Assay used: immunoSEQ multiplex PCR; TCRdb lists only in-frame clones, some missing. The repertoire holds fewer than 200,000 clones, 75% to 90% seen once, with about 2% in the top ten. Sequencing used PBMCs. The receptor set was obtained from a human donor in good health.

The sample holds a few counts of this clone. The rearrangement joins TRBV10-1 to TRBJ2-7, with D possibly matching TRBD1 (5 bases). This CDR3 has 13 amino acids. V was clipped by 8 bases and J by 4 bases, with 15 bases between them. Germline values: CDR1 WNHNN, CDR2 SYGVQD (reference sequence). The CDR3 here is CASGRVMRYEQYF. CDR3 nucleotides: TGCGCCAGCGGCAGGGTTATGAGGTACGAGCAGTACTTC.

A remark on this clone: At one end, the junction sequence differs from germline, possibly due to a read error. The chain joins TRBV7-8 to TRBJ1-1; the D gene is possibly TRBD1 (5 bases). The CDR3 is made up of 11 amino acids. Looked up from germline, CDR1 is SGHVS and CDR2 is FQNEAQ. The CDR3 coding sequence is TGTGCCAGCAGCGTCAGGGCTGAGGCTTTCTTT. Translating gives CASSVRAEAFF.

The chain links TRBV6-6 to TRBJ1-2, with 7 positions matching TRBD1. The CDR3 totals 16 residues. V lost 0 bases to trimming and J lost 1 base; unmatched junction nucleotides: 5. CDR1 is MNHNY, CDR2 SVGAGI, per germline (reference sequence). The DNA for the CDR3 is TGTGCCAGCAGTTACTCGAGACAGGGTCATAACTATGGCTACACCTTC. Residues: CASSYSRQGHNYGYTF.

The genes are TRBV18 and TRBJ2-7; no reliable D call. V lost 3 bases and J 3 bases, leaving 12 bases between the germline ends. The CDR3 spans 14 residues. Germline CDR1 is KGHSH and CDR2 is LQKENI. The chain's CDR3 is CASSPRPRDYEQYF. The CDR3 DNA is TGTGCCAGCTCACCTCGTCCGAGAGACTACGAGCAGTACTTC.

The V and J genes are TRBV27 and TRBJ2-7; 12 bases are a match to TRBD2. The J segment lost 7 bases and the V segment lost 4 bases, leaving 8 bases of the junction unmatched. Germline V gives CDR1 MNHEY, CDR2 SMNVEV (reference sequence). There are 15 residues in the CDR3. The CDR3 DNA sequence: TGTGCCAGCAGTTCAACTAGCGGGGGGACGGGTGAGCAGTACTTC. This codes for CASSSTSGGTGEQYF.

The table lists this clone with a few counts. The chain has TRBV28 and TRBJ2-3; TRBD2 matches 13 bases. Germline V gene data show CDR1 as MDHEN and CDR2 as SYDVKM. The CDR3 runs to 16 residues. After removal of 5 bases from V and 7 bases from J, the junction contained 9 bases not matched to a gene. The CDR3 sequence: CASSPRRTSGGHTQYF. In nucleotides, the CDR3 is TGTGCCAGCAGTCCTCGGAGGACTAGCGGGGGACATACGCAGTATTTT.

The V call is TRBV9, the J call TRBJ2-1; D not resolved. This CDR3 contains 15 residues. Trimming shortened V by 3 bases and J by 0 bases, and 10 bases separated the two germline ends. Germline lookup yields CDR1 SGDLS and CDR2 YYNGEE. CDR3 protein: CASSASRVSYNEQFF. CDR3 bases: TGTGCCAGCAGCGCGAGCCGCGTCTCCTACAATGAGCAGTTCTTC.

The gene calls are TRBV6-4 and TRBJ2-7; 8 nucleotides agree with TRBD1. The CDR3 covers 14 residues. From germline, CDR1 is MRHNA and CDR2 SNTAGT. Trimming took 4 bases from V and 2 from J; bases not matched to a gene: 4. The CDR3 is CASSAGQGTYEQYF. The CDR3 DNA reads TGTGCCAGCAGTGCCGGACAGGGAACCTACGAGCAGTACTTC.

The rearrangement joins TRBV2 to TRBJ2-7, with unresolved D. The germline gives CDR1 SNHLY, CDR2 FYNNEI. The CDR3 is 12 residues long. Trimming cost V 6 bases and J 0 bases, with 6 bases left between them. CDR3 sequence (DNA): TGTGCCAGCAGAGACAACTCCTACGAGCAGTACTTC. Protein sequence: CASRDNSYEQYF.

This clone was picked up a small number of times. V usage is TRBV25-1 and J usage is TRBJ2-7; TRBD2 might be the D (5 bases). This CDR3 spans 13 amino acids. The V gene's germline CDR1 is MGHDK and CDR2 SYGVNS. V was pared by 3 bases and J by 3 bases, with 9 bases between. This CDR3 reads CASSDPGVYEQYF. Here the CDR3 DNA reads TGTGCCAGCAGTGACCCCGGGGTCTACGAGCAGTACTTC.

The chain combines TRBV21-1 with TRBJ2-6; whether TRBD1, the table's D call, matches the DNA was not checked. TRBV21-1 is classified as a pseudogene. The CDR3 totals 17 residues. CDR3 in amino acids: CASCMGQGMAGANVLTF. CDR3 DNA sequence: TGTGCCAGCTGCATGGGACAGGGAATGGCTGGGGCCAACGTCCTGACTTTC.

This chain links TRBV6-6 with TRBJ2-5; weak D call: TRBD2 (6 bases). V dropped 5 bases and J dropped 5 bases, with 12 bases sitting between them. Germline V lookup: CDR1 MNHNY, CDR2 SVGAGI (reference sequence). The CDR3 sequence is 13 residues long. CDR3 loop: CASSRTRGETQYF. The CDR3 DNA reads as TGTGCCAGCAGTCGTACCCGGGGGGAGACCCAGTACTTC.

The chain combines TRBV28 with TRBJ2-5; 7 bases are shared with TRBD1. The germline CDR1 and CDR2 sequences are MDHEN and SYDVKM. CDR3 size: 14 residues. With V trimmed by 8 bases and J by 1 base, 7 bases remained unmatched. The CDR3 spells CASSGQGVQETQYF. The CDR3 DNA sequence: TGTGCCAGCTCGGGGCAGGGGGTCCAAGAGACCCAGTACTTC.

The gene calls are TRBV27 and TRBJ2-7, with TRBD1 as a possible D gene (6 bases). With 4 bases removed from V and 3 bases from J, the gap between germline ends came to 10 bases. CDR1 MNHEY and CDR2 SMNVEV come from the germline V gene (reference sequence). The CDR3 runs to 13 residues. CDR3 sequence reads: CASSWGQGYEQYF. CDR3 bases: TGTGCCAGCAGTTGGGGACAAGGCTACGAGCAGTACTTC.

This clone was seen just once. CDR3 in DNA: TGTGCCAGCACCAATACAGGGGAGATCTATGGCTACACCTTC. It translates to CASTNTGEIYGYTF. The chain recombines TRBV6-5 with TRBJ1-2, with 7 positions matching TRBD1. The CDR3 is 14 residues long. The J segment lost 4 bases and the V segment lost 7 bases, leaving 9 bases of the junction unmatched. Looked up from germline, CDR1 is MNHEY and CDR2 is SVGAGI.

This clone showed up just a few times. This chain links TRBV7-2 with TRBJ1-2; 7 bases are shared with TRBD1. The germline CDR1 and CDR2 sequences are SGHTA and FQGNSA. V lost 1 base and J lost 4; bases outside the gene matches: 9. The CDR3 totals 16 residues. CDR3 coding DNA: TGTGCCAGCAGCTTAGAGGCTTCAGGGGGTACCTATGGCTACACCTTC. Translating gives CASSLEASGGTYGYTF.

The chain combines TRBV7-2 with TRBJ2-1; 9 positions agree with TRBD1. Per the germline V gene, CDR1 is SGHTA and CDR2 is FQGNSA. Losses at the gene ends were 4 bases for V and 7 bases for J; bases not matched to a gene: 5. The CDR3 spans 14 residues. This chain's CDR3 is CASSSTGGANEQFF. The CDR3 DNA follows: TGTGCCAGCAGCTCCACAGGGGGCGCGAATGAGCAGTTCTTC. Supplemented by reference TRBV7-2 and TRBJ2-1, the full variable domain reads GAGVSQSPSNKVTEKGKDVELRCDPISGHTALYWYRQSLGQGLEFLIYFQGNSAPDKSGLPSDRFSAERTGGSVSTLTIQRTQQEDSAVYLCASSSTGGANEQFFGPGTRLTVL.

This rearrangement joins TRBV7-6 to TRBJ1-4; 7 bases align to TRBD1. J lost 8 bases, V lost 5 bases, and 11 bases had no gene match. Looked up from germline, CDR1 is SGHVS and CDR2 is FNYEAQ. This CDR3 spans 15 amino acids. The CDR3 nucleotides are TGTGCCAGCAGCACCAGGACAGGCGGGCGGGAAAAACTGTTTTTT. Translated: CASSTRTGGREKLFF.

This clone is a singleton in its sample. The chain couples TRBV25-1 to TRBJ2-1; 7 positions agree with TRBD1. The CDR3 length is 14 residues. V was pared by 7 bases and J by 2 bases, with 5 bases of the junction left unmatched. CDR1 and CDR2 (germline): MGHDK, SYGVNS. CDR3 nucleotide sequence: TGTGCCAGCACGCCCGGGACAGCCTACAATGAGCAGTTCTTC. It yields the protein CASTPGTAYNEQFF.

A word on this clone: At the DNA level, this CDR3 is encoded by other sequences in the same sample as well. The rearrangement uses TRBV7-2 and TRBJ1-2; D call uncertain. Germline CDR1 is SGHTA and CDR2 is FQGNSA. CDR3 length equals 13 residues. The V gene lost 4 bases and the J gene lost 2 bases, with 8 bases spanning the gap. The CDR3 DNA is TGTGCCAGCAGCTACGACACGAACTATGGCTACACCTTC. Translated: CASSYDTNYGYTF.

The chain has TRBV10-1 and TRBJ2-5; 7 nucleotides align to TRBD1. J gave up 4 bases and V 3 bases, and 8 bases lay outside the gene matches. This CDR3 has 15 residues. Germline V gene lookup returns CDR1 WNHNN and CDR2 SYGVQD (reference sequence). CDR3 bases: TGCGCCAGCAGTGATAGGAAGGGGGCTCTAGAGACCCAGTACTTC. Amino acids: CASSDRKGALETQYF.

The chain combines TRBV13 with TRBJ2-3; D might be TRBD2 (6 bases). Germline assignment: CDR1 PRHDT and CDR2 FYEKMQ (reference sequence). The CDR3 runs 16 residues. Trimming took off 1 base at V and 4 bases at J, with 15 bases between the two ends. This CDR3 reads CASSLVLRGSADTQYF. The DNA for the CDR3 is TGTGCCAGCAGCTTAGTTTTACGGGGGTCCGCAGATACGCAGTATTTT.

This clone was seen once. The chain couples TRBV6-1 to TRBJ1-4, with 9 positions matching TRBD1. Germline V gene data show CDR1 as MNHNS and CDR2 as SASEGT. The trim removed 4 bases at V and 8 bases at J, leaving 8 bases unmatched. This CDR3 region has 15 residues. The CDR3 bases are TGTGCCAGCAGTGTACAGGGGGCGCAGATCGAAAAACTGTTTTTT. Translation: CASSVQGAQIEKLFF.